This T cell receptor beta chain emerged from a study of cytomegalovirus exposure and HLA in healthy donors. With respect to this clone: Its cognate antigen is unknown.

Overall study findings and caveats: Both high specificity and high sensitivity reportedly marked the classifier's diagnosis of cytomegalovirus status. A few chains tied to CMV proved CMV antigen-specific in vitro.

In the PCR, 60 Vbeta and 13 Jbeta primers were used. Some clones are missing from TCRdb's copy, which holds only in-frame ones; the method was immunoSEQ multiplex PCR. The data contain 150,000 to 200,000 clones, roughly 79% of them seen just once; the ten biggest clones take up 0.98%. This clonotype was sampled from a woman aged 45-59 years in good health and CMV-seropositive. Sequencing input: PBMCs.

The CDR3 here is CASSLAGAGQYF. As DNA, the CDR3 is TGTGCCAGCAGCTTAGCGGGGGCTGGGCAGTACTTC. V gene TRBV7-9 combines with J gene TRBJ2-7; D perhaps matches TRBD1 (6 bases). Germline V gene sequence: CDR1 SEHNR, CDR2 FQNEAQ (reference sequence). V was shortened by 0 bases and J by 9 bases, with 9 bases between the two germline ends. The CDR3 extends over 12 amino acids. The variable domain in full, completed from reference TRBV7-9 and TRBJ2-7, reads DTGVSQNPRHKITKRGQNVTFRCDPISEHNRLYWYRQTLGQGPEFLTYFQNEAQLEKSRLLSDRFSAERPKGSFSTLEIQRTEQGDSAMYLCASSLAGAGQYFGPGTRLTVT.